This entry concerns a single T cell receptor (beta chain). This entry is derived from a study of blood T cell repertoires in COVID-19. The method was immunoSEQ multiplex PCR; TCRdb's version includes in-frame clones alone and lacks a portion of them. The table has 180,000 or so clones, 84% seen once. The CDR3 consists of 15 residues. The germline CDR1 and CDR2 sequences are SGHVS and FQNEAQ. The V gene end was trimmed by 2 bases and the J gene end by 5 bases; junction bases not matched to a gene: 5. This receptor was identified in a woman aged 70-85 years with COVID-19, enrolled during active disease. The sequenced sample was peripheral blood. The V call is TRBV7-8, the J call TRBJ1-4; TRBD1 matches 7 bases. The CDR3 region is CASSLRGTVNEKLFF. The CDR3 DNA is TGTGCCAGCAGCTTACGAGGGACAGTAAATGAAAAACTGTTTTTT.